This note documents a single T cell receptor beta chain sequence. Other nucleotide sequences from this sample produce the same CDR3. The Seattle patients, enrolled during active infection, were followed longitudinally. V was clipped by 5 bases and J by 0 bases; unmatched bases: 3. The length of the CDR3 is 15 residues. Per the germline V gene, CDR1 is MNHNY and CDR2 is SVGAGI (reference sequence). The data derive from a study of blood T cell repertoires in COVID-19. Study summary: From T cells, B-cell-depleted T cells, or PBMCs came the material, which was cDNA or gDNA.

Authors' methods: Using reference gene primer amplification, nucleated cell counts were estimated. Profiled with immunoSEQ multiplex PCR; TCRdb holds only in-frame clones, not every one. That table gives V, J and clone size, and the DNA gave D and trimming. The sample lists approximately 300,000 clones; under 90% were seen once. This receptor was taken from a woman in her twenties or thirties with COVID-19, enrolled during active disease. The sample was peripheral blood. The chain joins TRBV6-6 to TRBJ2-3; 9 bases fit TRBD2. CDR3 sequence reads: CASSSSGGSTDTQYF. In DNA, the CDR3 is TGTGCCAGCAGTAGTAGCGGGGGAAGCACAGATACGCAGTATTTT.